The 15 T cell receptor beta chains in this list originate from one sample, sequenced in a study of blood T cell repertoires in COVID-19. The table came from immunoSEQ multiplex PCR; TCRdb's copy has only in-frame clones and leaves some out. Of some 200,000 clones listed, around 85% were seen once; the top ten hold around 9.9%. The sample consisted of peripheral blood. Source of these receptors: a woman in her sixties with COVID-19, enrolled during active disease.

This chain connects TRBV6-5 to TRBJ2-1; possibly TRBD1 for D (5 bases). Trimming took 5 bases from V and 8 from J, leaving 10 bases between them. CDR3 length equals 12 residues. Germline CDR1 and CDR2: MNHEY and SVGAGI. CDR3 sequence reads: CASSMGPDEQFF. CDR3 sequence (DNA): TGTGCCAGCAGTATGGGGCCCGATGAGCAGTTCTTC.

V and J are TRBV5-6 and TRBJ1-2, with D hard to call. CDR3 length: 13 residues. With 5 bases removed from V and 0 bases from J, the gap between germline ends came to 8 bases. Germline CDR1 and CDR2: SGHDT and YYEEEE. CDR3 bases: TGTGCCAGCAGAGCTACTCCTAACTATGGCTACACCTTC. This encodes CASRATPNYGYTF.

CDR3 in amino acids: CASSLVGGARDEQYF. As DNA, the CDR3 is TGTGCCAGTAGCCTGGTGGGGGGGGCGCGAGACGAGCAGTACTTC. The V gene is TRBV19, the J gene TRBJ2-7; D possibly corresponds to TRBD2 (7 bases). Looked up from germline, CDR1 is LNHDA and CDR2 is SQIVND (reference sequence). V lost 6 bases to trimming and J lost 5 bases, with 20 bases between them. This CDR3 comprises 15 residues. Supplemented by reference TRBV19 and TRBJ2-7, the full variable domain reads DGGITQSPKYLFRKEGQNVTLSCEQNLNHDAMYWYRQDPGQGLRLIYYSQIVNDFQKGDIAEGYSVSREKKESFPLTVTSAQKNPTAFYLCASSLVGGARDEQYFGPGTRLTVT.

The chain uses TRBV9 and TRBJ2-1; D unresolved. V gave up 0 bases and J gave up 0 bases, with 10 bases separating them. The CDR3 extends over 16 amino acids. Germline V gene data show CDR1 as SGDLS and CDR2 as YYNGEE. The CDR3 region is CASSVGSASSYNEQFF. The CDR3 DNA is TGTGCCAGCAGCGTAGGAAGCGCGAGCTCCTACAATGAGCAGTTCTTC.

V usage is TRBV3-1 (or the pseudogene TRBV3-2) and J usage is TRBJ2-3, with D maybe TRBD2 (5 bases). Germline loops: CDR1 LGHDT, CDR2 YNNKEL (reference sequence). V was shortened by 11 bases and J by 6 bases, with 18 bases between the two germline ends. There are 13 residues in the CDR3. The CDR3 sequence: CAVQQLGGDTQYF. The CDR3 DNA follows: TGTGCCGTTCAGCAACTTGGCGGGGATACGCAGTATTTT.

The chain recombines TRBV5-1 with TRBJ2-3, with 7 bases that match TRBD1. CDR1 is SGHRS and CDR2 is YFSETQ in the germline V gene. The trim removed 1 base at V and 2 bases at J, leaving 4 bases unmatched. The CDR3 has 15 residues. Written as DNA, the CDR3 is TGCGCCAGCAGCTTGAGGGGGCAGGCCACAGATACGCAGTATTTT. Encoded protein: CASSLRGQATDTQYF.

This clone turned up a few times. The chain couples TRBV28 to TRBJ2-1; D gene uncertain. Deletions cut 4 bases from V and 3 bases from J, with 13 bases between. There are 15 residues in the CDR3. Germline V gene data show CDR1 as MDHEN and CDR2 as SYDVKM. CDR3: CASSCYSCYYNEQFF. CDR3 nucleotides: TGTGCCAGCAGTTGCTATTCCTGTTACTACAATGAGCAGTTCTTC.

The chain joins TRBV2 to TRBJ1-1; the D is unclear. Trimming cost V 7 bases and J 1 base, with 13 bases left between them. Germline V CDR1 and CDR2: SNHLY, FYNNEI. The CDR3 sequence is 14 residues long. DNA for the CDR3: TGTGCCAGCACCGAAAGACTGACGAACACTGAAGCTTTCTTT. It is translated as CASTERLTNTEAFF.

J is TRBJ2-7 and V is TRBV19; 7 bases map to TRBD1. The CDR3 has 15 residues. Per germline, CDR1 LNHDA and CDR2 SQIVND (reference sequence). The J segment lost 0 bases and the V segment lost 4 bases, leaving 6 bases of the junction unmatched. CDR3 sequence reads: CASSRGAGGSYEQYF. As DNA, the CDR3 is TGTGCCAGTAGTAGAGGGGCAGGGGGCTCCTACGAGCAGTACTTC.

CDR3 DNA sequence: TGCGCCAGCAGCCGGACAGGGGGCGCGCACTATGGCTACACCTTC. Its translation: CASSRTGGAHYGYTF. This chain uses TRBV5-1 with TRBJ1-2, with 11 bases matching TRBD1. V gave up 4 bases and J gave up 3 bases; unmatched junction bases: 5. CDR3 length: 15 residues. Germline V gene sequence: CDR1 SGHRS, CDR2 YFSETQ.

This chain connects TRBV6-6 to TRBJ2-7; perhaps TRBD2 as D (6 bases). This CDR3 has 14 residues. The V gene lost 2 bases and the J gene lost 6 bases, with 14 bases spanning the gap. CDR1 MNHNY and CDR2 SVGAGI come from the germline V gene (reference sequence). The CDR3: CASSYGGVKGEQYF. The DNA for the CDR3 is TGTGCCAGCAGTTACGGAGGGGTAAAGGGCGAGCAGTACTTC.

The chain combines TRBV18 with TRBJ2-1; TRBD2 agrees at 7 bases. V was pared by 3 bases and J by 7 bases, with 3 bases of the junction left unmatched. The CDR3 is made up of 13 amino acids. Germline lookup yields CDR1 KGHSH and CDR2 LQKENI. CDR3 coding DNA: TGTGCCAGCTCACCGGAACTAGCGAATGAGCAGTTCTTC. It yields the protein CASSPELANEQFF. Full variable domain (missing parts from reference TRBV18 and TRBJ2-1): NAGVMQNPRHLVRRRGQEARLRCSPMKGHSHVYWYRQLPEEGLKFMVYLQKENIIDESGMPKERFSAEFPKEGPSILRIQQVVRGDSAAYFCASSPELANEQFFGPGTRLTVL.

The V gene is TRBV9, the J gene TRBJ2-7; perhaps TRBD2 as D (6 bases). The ends were cut back, 4 bases at V and 2 bases at J, with 22 bases in the middle. CDR3 length equals 17 residues. CDR1 SGDLS and CDR2 YYNGEE come from the germline V gene. CDR3 amino acids: CASSSRVGLARTYEQYF. The CDR3 DNA reads TGTGCCAGCAGCTCCAGGGTTGGGCTAGCGAGGACCTACGAGCAGTACTTC.

The V gene is TRBV7-3, the J gene TRBJ1-5; the match to TRBD1 covers 8 bases. Losses at the gene ends were 5 bases for V and 5 bases for J; bases not matched to a gene: 2. Germline values: CDR1 SGHTA, CDR2 FQGTGA. CDR3 size: 13 residues. CDR3 bases: TGTGCCAGCAGCCCGACAGGGGATCAGCCCCAGCATTTT. It translates to CASSPTGDQPQHF. Variable domain in full (rest from reference TRBV7-3 and TRBJ1-5): GAGVSQTPSNKVTEKGKYVELRCDPISGHTALYWYRQSLGQGPEFLIYFQGTGAADDSGLPNDRFFAVRPEGSVSTLKIQRTERGDSAVYLCASSPTGDQPQHFGDGTRLSIL.

J is TRBJ2-3 and V is TRBV5-6; 10 positions match TRBD2. The length of the CDR3 is 18 residues. Per the germline V gene, CDR1 is SGHDT and CDR2 is YYEEEE. Unmatched junction bases numbered 12, after V lost 3 bases and J lost 2 bases. In DNA, the CDR3 is TGTGCCAGCAGCTCCCCTTGGGTAGCGGGAGGATTCACAGATACGCAGTATTTT. It is translated as CASSSPWVAGGFTDTQYF.